One sample yielded the 31 T cell receptor beta chains listed below, sequenced in a study of CD8 T cells in ankylosing spondylitis. Their target antigens are unknown. Overall study results and limits: A motif of fewer than ten highly homologous TCR beta variants was seen as apparently characteristic of ankylosing spondylitis blood.

TCRdb reprocessed the 5' RACE reads via MiXCR and lists one record per CDR3 protein. The data hold under 950,000 distinct CDR3 sequences, with 19% observed a single time. The sample consisted of blood, either unsorted or a sorted T cell fraction (not recorded which). Receptor source: a male donor with ankylosing spondylitis.

This chain joins TRBV29-1 and TRBJ1-2; 7 positions match TRBD1. This CDR3 spans 16 amino acids. V lost 4 bases, J lost 6 bases, and 17 bases stayed unmatched. Looked up from germline, CDR1 is SQVTM and CDR2 is ANQGSEA. CDR3 nucleotides: TGCAGCGTTGTGGAGGGGCCCGCTCAGGGGGGGAATGGCTACACCTTC. This codes for CSVVEGPAQGGNGYTF.

There are a few counts of this clonotype. The gene calls are TRBV20-1 and TRBJ2-5; a possible D gene is TRBD1 (5 bases). CDR1 is DFQATT and CDR2 is SNEGSKA in the germline V gene (reference sequence). The V gene lost 1 base and the J gene lost 1 base, with 13 bases spanning the gap. The CDR3 has 15 residues. In nucleotides, the CDR3 is TGCAGTGCTAGAGTTCTAACAGGAACCCAAGAGACCCAGTACTTC. Protein: CSARVLTGTQETQYF.

This clonotype was seen more than once but under ten times. The chain carries TRBV20-1 and TRBJ1-6; weak D call: TRBD1 (5 bases). Germline V gene data show CDR1 as DFQATT and CDR2 as SNEGSKA (reference sequence). The CDR3 loop spans 16 amino acids. The V and J ends lost 0 bases and 3 bases respectively, with 12 bases between them. The CDR3 DNA reads TGCAGTGCTAGAGATCGGGGGGGGAGCTATAATTCACCCCTCCACTTT. Protein sequence: CSARDRGGSYNSPLHF.

This clonotype was counted many times. V and J are TRBV5-6 and TRBJ1-1; D uncertain. The CDR3 length is 13 residues. Trimming took 3 bases from V and 5 from J, leaving 11 bases between them. Per the germline V gene, CDR1 is SGHDT and CDR2 is YYEEEE. CDR3 nucleotides: TGTGCCAGCAGCTGGGCCGCGGGGACTGAAGCTTTCTTT. Encoded protein: CASSWAAGTEAFF.

The CDR3 DNA is TGCAGTGCTAGAGTCCGGGGGGGGGATACGCAGTATTTT. Its protein product is CSARVRGGDTQYF. The V call is TRBV20-1, the J call TRBJ2-3; 8 bases match TRBD2. CDR1 and CDR2 from the germline V gene are DFQATT and SNEGSKA (reference sequence). The junction had 3 bases not matched to a gene; V was cut back by 1 base and J by 6 bases. The CDR3 runs 13 residues.

The sample holds a few counts of this clonotype. The gene calls are TRBV15 and TRBJ2-2; 8 nucleotides agree with TRBD1. Germline CDR1 and CDR2: LNHNV and YYDKDF (reference sequence). V gave up 8 bases and J gave up 7 bases; unmatched junction bases: 15. The CDR3 runs 16 residues. In DNA, the CDR3 is TGTGCCACCCTAGACAGGGGCGCCTTTAGTGGCGGGGAGCTGTTTTTT. It codes for CATLDRGAFSGGELFF.

This clonotype occurred a few times. DNA for the CDR3: TGTGCCAGCAGCCCTCCCCGGTTGGGGGTCTACGAGCAGTACTTC. Its protein is CASSPPRLGVYEQYF. The chain links TRBV7-9 to TRBJ2-7; D might be TRBD1 or TRBD2, each matching 5 bases. CDR3 length equals 15 residues. Germline CDR1 reads SEHNR; CDR2 reads FQNEAQ (reference sequence). The ends were cut back, 5 bases at V and 3 bases at J, with 17 bases in the middle.

This chain uses TRBV12-3 or TRBV12-4 with TRBJ2-7, with D maybe TRBD1 (6 bases). The CDR3 loop spans 14 amino acids. Trimming removed 5 bases at V and 3 bases at J, with 14 bases between. The CDR3: CASSGATGHYEQYF. In nucleotides, the CDR3 is TGTGCCAGCAGTGGAGCGACAGGCCACTACGAGCAGTACTTC.

This clonotype was found a few times. In DNA form, the CDR3 reads TGTGCCAGCAGGAAGGATGGTAGCGCCTACAATGAGCAGTTCTTC. The encoded protein is CASRKDGSAYNEQFF. J is TRBJ2-1 and V is TRBV5-8; D is possibly TRBD2 (5 bases). The V gene lost 5 bases and the J gene lost 2 bases, with 14 bases spanning the gap. Germline V CDR1 and CDR2: SGHTS, YDEGEE. The CDR3 is 15 residues long.

At least ten counts were recorded for this clonotype. The chain couples TRBV12-3 or TRBV12-4 to TRBJ2-2; the D gene is possibly TRBD2 (6 bases). This CDR3 comprises 15 residues. V was shortened by 2 bases and J by 0 bases, with 7 bases between the two germline ends. CDR3 region: CASSLRGTNTGELFF. Here the CDR3 DNA reads TGTGCCAGCAGTTTACGGGGGACGAACACCGGGGAGCTGTTTTTT.

This clonotype has more than one count but fewer than ten. The chain has TRBV5-5 and TRBJ2-2; TRBD2 is a possible D gene (5 bases). The ends were cut back, 2 bases at V and 3 bases at J, with 11 bases in the middle. Per the germline V gene, CDR1 is SGHKS and CDR2 is YYEKEE (reference sequence). CDR3 length: 15 amino acids. The CDR3 region has the DNA TGTGCCAGCAGCTTACGGTTGCGGGACACCGGGGAGCTGTTTTTT. This sequence encodes CASSLRLRDTGELFF.

A few counts support this clonotype. The chain has TRBV7-9 and TRBJ2-7; possible D gene TRBD2, 6 bases. There are 13 residues in the CDR3. With 0 bases removed from V and 12 bases from J, the gap between germline ends came to 15 bases. The germline CDR1 and CDR2 sequences are SEHNR and FQNEAQ (reference sequence). CDR3 protein: CASSLATEGKRYF. CDR3 sequence (DNA): TGTGCCAGCAGCTTAGCGACGGAGGGTAAACGGTACTTC.

This clonotype was recorded many times. The chain joins TRBV27 to TRBJ1-2, with 7 bases fitting TRBD1. J gave up 13 bases and V 5 bases, and 7 bases lay outside the gene matches. Germline V gene lookup returns CDR1 MNHEY and CDR2 SMNVEV (reference sequence). The CDR3 covers 11 residues. The CDR3 nucleotides are TGTGCCAGCAGTGCAGGGGGGAGAGTCACCTTC. Protein sequence: CASSAGGRVTF.

The rearrangement uses TRBV5-1 and TRBJ1-2, with D possibly matching TRBD1 (6 bases). Trimming stripped 4 bases from V and 1 base from J, with 14 bases between. The CDR3 length is 15 residues. The germline CDR1 and CDR2 sequences are SGHRS and YFSETQ. Written as DNA, the CDR3 is TGCGCCAGCAGCCTGGGGACACTAAGTAACTATGGCTACACCTTC. Translation gives CASSLGTLSNYGYTF.

V and J are TRBV2 and TRBJ2-7, with TRBD1 matching 8 bases. The V gene end was trimmed by 6 bases and the J gene end by 4 bases; junction bases not matched to a gene: 8. This CDR3 contains 14 residues. Germline V gene sequence: CDR1 SNHLY, CDR2 FYNNEI. The DNA of the CDR3 is TGTGCCAGCAGCGCACAGGGGGATAAGTACGAGCAGTACTTC. Protein sequence: CASSAQGDKYEQYF.

This clonotype was picked up a small number of times. This chain uses TRBV12-3 or TRBV12-4 with TRBJ2-7; TRBD2 is a possible D gene (6 bases). V lost 6 bases to trimming and J lost 3 bases, with 9 bases between them. The CDR3 length is 12 residues. CDR3 sequence (DNA): TGTGCCAGCAGACTTAGCGGCTACGAGCAGTACTTC. It translates to CASRLSGYEQYF.

This chain links TRBV27 with TRBJ2-5; D is possibly TRBD1 (5 bases). Germline CDR1 MNHEY, CDR2 SMNVEV (reference sequence). Deletions cut 1 base from V and 4 bases from J, with 13 bases between. The CDR3 loop spans 15 amino acids. The CDR3 loop reads CASSLLGDRRETQYF. The DNA of the CDR3 is TGTGCCAGCAGTTTATTAGGGGATAGGAGAGAGACCCAGTACTTC.

The genes are TRBV30 and TRBJ1-3; D is ambiguous. The V end lost 4 bases, the J end lost 0 bases, and 7 bases lay between the germline ends. Germline CDR1 and CDR2: GTSNPN and SVGIG (reference sequence). The CDR3 has 13 residues. CDR3 sequence: CAWTRVSGNTIYF. In DNA form, the CDR3 reads TGTGCCTGGACGCGAGTCTCTGGAAACACCATATATTTT.

This clonotype was seen many times. This chain joins TRBV7-9 and TRBJ1-3; D is possibly TRBD1 (6 bases). Trimming left V 1 base short and J 2 bases short, with 12 bases between. Looked up from germline, CDR1 is SEHNR and CDR2 is FQNEAQ (reference sequence). The CDR3 runs 16 residues. The DNA for the CDR3 is TGTGCCAGCAGCTTAGGTGTGGGGGCCCCTGGAAACACCATATATTTT. Residues: CASSLGVGAPGNTIYF.

The CDR3 coding sequence is TGCAGTGCTACCATGGCCTCTGGAAACACCATATATTTT. It encodes CSATMASGNTIYF. The chain has TRBV20-1 and TRBJ1-3; unclear D gene. This CDR3 has 13 amino acids. Looked up from germline, CDR1 is DFQATT and CDR2 is SNEGSKA (reference sequence). V lost 4 bases and J 0 bases, leaving 7 bases between the germline ends.

Ten or more counts support this clonotype. The chain links TRBV7-9 to TRBJ2-1; 9 positions agree with TRBD2. Looked up from germline, CDR1 is SEHNR and CDR2 is FQNEAQ (reference sequence). The V segment lost 2 bases and the J segment 7 bases; nucleotides outside the gene matches: 9. The CDR3 runs to 16 residues. The CDR3 sequence is CASSLMRGGRRNEQFF. CDR3 nucleotides: TGTGCCAGCAGCTTAATGCGGGGGGGCCGAAGGAATGAGCAGTTCTTC.

The chain joins TRBV6-1 to TRBJ2-5; TRBD2 matches at 10 bases. Per the germline V gene, CDR1 is MNHNS and CDR2 is SASEGT. This CDR3 is built from 17 residues. The trim removed 6 bases at V and 5 bases at J, leaving 15 bases unmatched. The CDR3 DNA is TGTGCCAGCAGGAACCGTTATACCGGGACTAGCGTTGAGACCCAGTACTTC. Amino acids: CASRNRYTGTSVETQYF.

The V call is TRBV2, the J call TRBJ1-2, with D unclear. This CDR3 region has 14 residues. Trimming left V 3 bases short and J 2 bases short, with 10 bases between. Per germline, CDR1 SNHLY and CDR2 FYNNEI. The chain's CDR3 is CASSDGVRNYGYTF. In DNA form, the CDR3 reads TGTGCCAGCAGTGATGGTGTCAGGAACTATGGCTACACCTTC.

This clonotype came up a few times. The chain combines TRBV5-1 with TRBJ2-1; D is uncertain. The CDR3 loop spans 15 amino acids. The ends were cut back, 0 bases at V and 9 bases at J, with 16 bases in the middle. Germline loops: CDR1 SGHRS, CDR2 YFSETQ. CDR3 loop: CASSLEEELWGEQFF. Here the CDR3 DNA reads TGCGCCAGCAGCTTGGAAGAGGAGTTGTGGGGTGAGCAGTTCTTC. The variable domain in full, completed from reference TRBV5-1 and TRBJ2-1, reads KAGVTQTPRYLIKTRGQQVTLSCSPISGHRSVSWYQQTPGQGLQFLFEYFSETQRNKGNFPGRFSGRQFSNSRSEMNVSTLELGDSALYLCASSLEEELWGEQFFGPGTRLTVL.

The chain uses TRBV5-6 and TRBJ2-1, with D tentatively TRBD1 or TRBD2 (5 bases each). This CDR3 has 14 amino acids. Between the trimmed V and J ends, which lost 0 bases and 2 bases, there was a span of 6 bases. CDR1 is SGHDT, CDR2 YYEEEE, per germline. This chain's CDR3 is CASSLVGPYNEQFF. The CDR3 coding sequence is TGTGCCAGCAGCTTGGTGGGACCCTACAATGAGCAGTTCTTC.

This clonotype was seen more than once but under ten times. The chain is built from TRBV4-1 and TRBJ2-7; D is unclear. The CDR3 sequence is 13 residues long. Germline V gene sequence: CDR1 MGHRA, CDR2 YSYEKL. With 0 bases removed from V and 5 bases from J, the gap between germline ends came to 8 bases. The CDR3 sequence: CASSQDLFNEQYF. CDR3 in DNA: TGCGCCAGCAGCCAAGATTTATTCAACGAGCAGTACTTC.

The chain has TRBV5-1 and TRBJ2-2, with TRBD2 matching 7 bases. CDR3 size: 15 residues. The V segment lost 2 bases and the J segment 3 bases; nucleotides outside the gene matches: 4. Germline V lookup: CDR1 SGHRS, CDR2 YFSETQ. CDR3 region: CASSFSGRDTGELFF. Here the CDR3 DNA reads TGCGCCAGCAGCTTCTCAGGGAGGGACACCGGGGAGCTGTTTTTT.

This clonotype occurred a few times. J is TRBJ2-2 and V is TRBV24-1; 7 positions match TRBD1. CDR1 KGHDR and CDR2 SFDVKD come from the germline V gene. The CDR3 loop spans 15 amino acids. Trimming cost V 0 bases and J 3 bases; bases outside gene matches: 0. The CDR3 DNA sequence: TGTGCCACCAGTGATTTGGGACAGGACACCGGGGAGCTGTTTTTT. Its translation is CATSDLGQDTGELFF.

J is TRBJ1-2 and V is TRBV18; unclear D gene. Trimming left V 2 bases short and J 2 bases short, with 15 bases between. The germline CDR1 and CDR2 sequences are KGHSH and LQKENI. The CDR3 has 16 residues. In DNA form, the CDR3 reads TGTGCCAGCTCACCAACCGGCTCCGTCACGAACTATGGCTACACCTTC. It codes for CASSPTGSVTNYGYTF.

This clonotype was seen a handful of times. The chain has TRBV20-1 and TRBJ2-3; 10 positions match TRBD2. The CDR3 loop spans 16 amino acids. Trimming cost V 6 bases and J 2 bases; bases outside gene matches: 11. Germline V lookup: CDR1 DFQATT, CDR2 SNEGSKA (reference sequence). The CDR3, as DNA: TGCAGTGCCAATGCGCTAGCGGGGGAGAACACAGATACGCAGTATTTT. Translated, it gives CSANALAGENTDTQYF.

The chain employs TRBV20-1 and TRBJ2-5, with 8 bases fitting TRBD2. The length of the CDR3 is 14 residues. Germline V lookup: CDR1 DFQATT, CDR2 SNEGSKA (reference sequence). Unmatched junction bases numbered 6, after V lost 4 bases and J lost 2 bases. CDR3 amino acids: CSAKSGSGQETQYF. In DNA form, the CDR3 reads TGCAGTGCTAAGAGCGGGAGTGGACAAGAGACCCAGTACTTC.